Included here is one T cell receptor (beta chain) sequence, with context. The junction had 12 bases not matched to a gene; V was cut back by 5 bases and J by 9 bases. The CDR3 runs 15 residues. CDR1 and CDR2 from the germline V gene are SGHTA and FQGTGA. The data derive from a study of cytomegalovirus exposure and HLA in healthy donors. Both 60 Vbeta primers and 13 Jbeta primers went into the PCR. Profiling relied on immunoSEQ multiplex PCR, and the TCRdb table lists in-frame clones only, not all of them. The data contain about 120,000 clones, about 8.6% of them singletons. V usage is TRBV7-3 and J usage is TRBJ2-1, with 8 bases aligning to TRBD2. Sequencing input: PBMCs. The clonotype comes from a woman in her forties in good health and CMV-seropositive. The CDR3 loop reads CASSRTSPGLGEQFF. In nucleotides, the CDR3 is TGTGCCAGCAGCCGGACTAGCCCGGGACTAGGTGAGCAGTTCTTC.